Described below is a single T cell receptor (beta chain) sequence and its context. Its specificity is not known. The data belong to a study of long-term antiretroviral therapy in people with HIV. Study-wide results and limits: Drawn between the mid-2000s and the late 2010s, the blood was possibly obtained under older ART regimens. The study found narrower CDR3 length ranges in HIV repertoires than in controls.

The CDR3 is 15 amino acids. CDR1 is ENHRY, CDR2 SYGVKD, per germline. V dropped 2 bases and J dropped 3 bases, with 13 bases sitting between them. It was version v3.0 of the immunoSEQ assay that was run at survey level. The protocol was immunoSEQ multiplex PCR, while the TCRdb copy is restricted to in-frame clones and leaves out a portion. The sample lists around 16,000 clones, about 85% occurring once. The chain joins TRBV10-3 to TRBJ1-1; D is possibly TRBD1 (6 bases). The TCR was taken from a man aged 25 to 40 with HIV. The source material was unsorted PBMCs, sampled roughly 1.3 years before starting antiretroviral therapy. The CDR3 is CAISEVSSGDTEAFF. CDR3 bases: TGTGCCATCAGTGAGGTTAGTTCAGGGGACACTGAAGCTTTCTTT.